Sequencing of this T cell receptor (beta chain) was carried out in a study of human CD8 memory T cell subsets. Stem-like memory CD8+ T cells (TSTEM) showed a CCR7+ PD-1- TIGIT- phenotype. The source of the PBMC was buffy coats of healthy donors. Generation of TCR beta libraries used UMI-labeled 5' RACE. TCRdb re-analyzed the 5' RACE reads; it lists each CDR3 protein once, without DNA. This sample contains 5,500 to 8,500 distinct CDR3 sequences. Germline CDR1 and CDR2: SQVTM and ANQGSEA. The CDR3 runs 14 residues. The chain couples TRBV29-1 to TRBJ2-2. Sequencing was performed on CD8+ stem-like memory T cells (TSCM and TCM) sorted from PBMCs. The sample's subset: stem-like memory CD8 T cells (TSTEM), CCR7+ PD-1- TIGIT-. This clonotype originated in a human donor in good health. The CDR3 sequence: CSVEARDDTGELFF.